This is a list of T cell receptor beta chains from one sample in a study of blood T cell repertoires in COVID-19. Measured with immunoSEQ multiplex PCR; TCRdb has only the in-frame clones, and not every one. The top ten hold approximately 7.5% of the sample, which has hundreds of thousands of clones, roughly 76% seen once. Material for sequencing was peripheral blood. Receptors originate from a woman older than 75 with COVID-19, enrolled during active disease. Each CDR3 is given with its conserved first and last residue. A D gene is named only where the DNA matches it firmly. Only part of the rows carry a size: once, few, many, or a class if the clone is expanded.

j_call: TRBJ1-2; clone_size: .; d_call: .; v_call: TRBV6-5; cdr3_aa: CASSYNSFYGYTF; cdr3_nt: TGTGCCAGCAGTTACAACAGCTTCTATGGCTACACCTTC
j_call: TRBJ1-1; clone_size: .; d_call: TRBD1; v_call: TRBV12-3/TRBV12-4; cdr3_aa: CASNRGLLRAFF; cdr3_nt: TGTGCCAGCAACAGGGGTTTATTGCGAGCTTTCTTT
j_call: TRBJ1-2; clone_size: .; d_call: TRBD1; v_call: TRBV28; cdr3_aa: CASSSDRVTGYTF; cdr3_nt: TGTGCCAGCAGCAGCGACAGGGTAACTGGCTACACCTTC
j_call: TRBJ1-5; clone_size: .; d_call: .; v_call: TRBV7-8; cdr3_aa: CASSPSIRQVSMPQHF; cdr3_nt: TGTGCCAGCAGCCCCTCGATACGACAGGTTTCCATGCCCCAGCATTTT
j_call: TRBJ1-2; clone_size: .; d_call: .; v_call: TRBV5-1; cdr3_aa: CASSLALGTNYGYTF; cdr3_nt: TGCGCCAGCAGCTTGGCCCTCGGGACTAACTATGGCTACACCTTC
j_call: TRBJ1-1; clone_size: .; d_call: .; v_call: TRBV27; cdr3_aa: CASRLRGRNTEAFF; cdr3_nt: TGTGCCAGCAGATTAAGGGGTCGGAACACTGAAGCTTTCTTT
j_call: TRBJ1-2; clone_size: .; d_call: TRBD1; v_call: TRBV15; cdr3_aa: CATSPGGTATNYGYTF; cdr3_nt: TGTGCCACCAGCCCCGGAGGGACAGCTACTAACTATGGCTACACCTTC
j_call: TRBJ2-3; clone_size: .; d_call: TRBD2; v_call: TRBV19; cdr3_aa: CASSPSLAAFTDTQYF; cdr3_nt: TGTGCCAGTAGTCCCTCTCTAGCGGCTTTCACAGATACGCAGTATTTT
j_call: TRBJ2-5; clone_size: .; d_call: TRBD2; v_call: TRBV3-1/TRBV3-2; cdr3_aa: CASSQDLGSGGPMLGETQYF; cdr3_nt: TGTGCCAGCAGCCAAGATCTGGGTAGCGGGGGGCCGATGTTGGGAGAGACCCAGTACTTC
j_call: TRBJ2-1; clone_size: .; d_call: TRBD2; v_call: TRBV24-1; cdr3_aa: CATSDSGAVGGNEQFF; cdr3_nt: TGTGCCACCAGTGATTCAGGAGCGGTCGGGGGGAATGAGCAGTTCTTC
j_call: TRBJ1-5; clone_size: once; d_call: .; v_call: TRBV30; cdr3_aa: CAWSVSGPNQPQHF; cdr3_nt: TGTGCCTGGAGTGTATCAGGGCCCAATCAGCCCCAGCATTTT
j_call: TRBJ1-2; clone_size: .; d_call: .; v_call: TRBV28; cdr3_aa: CASSSRYGYTF; cdr3_nt: TGTGCCAGCAGTTCGCGCTATGGCTACACCTTC
j_call: TRBJ1-4; clone_size: .; d_call: .; v_call: TRBV13; cdr3_aa: CASSFGGGFPNEKLFF; cdr3_nt: TGTGCCAGCAGCTTTGGGGGGGGCTTTCCTAATGAAAAACTGTTTTTT
j_call: TRBJ1-1; clone_size: .; d_call: .; v_call: TRBV2; cdr3_aa: CASSEAPGQAEAFF; cdr3_nt: TGTGCCAGCAGTGAAGCGCCGGGACAAGCTGAAGCTTTCTTT
j_call: TRBJ1-4; clone_size: .; d_call: .; v_call: TRBV2; cdr3_aa: CASSGDSEKLFF; cdr3_nt: TGTGCCAGCAGTGGAGACAGCGAAAAACTGTTTTTT
j_call: TRBJ1-1; clone_size: once; d_call: .; v_call: TRBV18; cdr3_aa: CASSPVARGNTEAFF; cdr3_nt: TGTGCCAGCTCACCAGTGGCTCGAGGGAACACTGAAGCTTTCTTT
j_call: TRBJ1-5; clone_size: .; d_call: .; v_call: TRBV7-9; cdr3_aa: CASSSEGNQPQHF; cdr3_nt: TGTGCCAGCAGTAGTGAGGGCAATCAGCCCCAGCATTTT
j_call: TRBJ2-7; clone_size: .; d_call: TRBD2; v_call: TRBV6-4; cdr3_aa: CASSGSTSGGDWYSYEQYF; cdr3_nt: TGTGCCAGCAGTGGCTCGACTAGCGGGGGAGATTGGTACTCCTACGAGCAGTACTTC
j_call: TRBJ2-5; clone_size: .; d_call: TRBD2; v_call: TRBV9; cdr3_aa: CASSIASTAGQETQYF; cdr3_nt: TGTGCCAGCAGCATAGCATCGACAGCGGGACAAGAGACCCAGTACTTC
j_call: TRBJ1-2; clone_size: .; d_call: TRBD1; v_call: TRBV20-1; cdr3_aa: CSASLGGQDNYGYTF; cdr3_nt: TGCAGTGCTAGTTTAGGGGGACAGGATAACTATGGCTACACCTTC
j_call: TRBJ2-2; clone_size: .; d_call: TRBD1; v_call: TRBV6-2/TRBV6-3; cdr3_aa: CASSYSTTLGTENTGELFF; cdr3_nt: TGTGCCAGCAGTTACTCCACTACCCTGGGGACAGAGAACACCGGGGAGCTGTTTTTT
j_call: TRBJ1-4; clone_size: .; d_call: .; v_call: TRBV19; cdr3_aa: CASSILGQGGEKLFF; cdr3_nt: TGTGCCAGTAGTATACTCGGTCAGGGAGGCGAAAAACTGTTTTTT
j_call: TRBJ2-7; clone_size: once; d_call: TRBD1; v_call: TRBV10-3; cdr3_aa: CALGTANYEQYF; cdr3_nt: TGTGCCTTAGGGACAGCAAACTACGAGCAGTACTTC
j_call: TRBJ2-3; clone_size: .; d_call: TRBD1; v_call: TRBV19; cdr3_aa: CASSTQGADTQYF; cdr3_nt: TGTGCCAGTAGTACGCAGGGGGCAGATACGCAGTATTTT
j_call: TRBJ1-5; clone_size: .; d_call: TRBD1; v_call: TRBV7-2; cdr3_aa: CASSMGQGPRGSNQPQHF; cdr3_nt: TGTGCCAGCAGCATGGGACAGGGGCCGAGGGGGAGCAATCAGCCCCAGCATTTT
j_call: TRBJ2-3; clone_size: .; d_call: TRBD1; v_call: TRBV5-1; cdr3_aa: CASSGGRGLVDTQYF; cdr3_nt: TGCGCCAGCAGCGGTGGCAGGGGGCTGGTAGATACGCAGTATTTT
j_call: TRBJ1-2; clone_size: .; d_call: .; v_call: TRBV7-2; cdr3_aa: CASSLRAGGYTF; cdr3_nt: TGTGCCAGCAGCTTAAGGGCGGGAGGCTACACCTTC
j_call: TRBJ2-3; clone_size: .; d_call: .; v_call: TRBV11-1; cdr3_aa: CASSLIRGVTDTQYF; cdr3_nt: TGTGCCAGCAGCTTAATTCGCGGGGTCACAGATACGCAGTATTTT
j_call: TRBJ1-3; clone_size: .; d_call: .; v_call: TRBV5-8; cdr3_aa: CASRSGGDKATIYF; cdr3_nt: TGTGCCAGCAGGAGCGGGGGGGACAAGGCGACCATATATTTT
j_call: TRBJ2-1; clone_size: .; d_call: .; v_call: TRBV7-3; cdr3_aa: CASSLSGDISYNEQFF; cdr3_nt: TGTGCCAGCAGCCTTAGCGGAGACATCTCCTACAATGAGCAGTTCTTC
j_call: TRBJ2-5; clone_size: few; d_call: TRBD2; v_call: TRBV6-5; cdr3_aa: CASRNLGRERETQYF; cdr3_nt: TGTGCCAGCAGAAACCTAGGGCGGGAGAGGGAGACCCAGTACTTC
j_call: TRBJ2-2; clone_size: .; d_call: TRBD2; v_call: TRBV29-1; cdr3_aa: CSARGLAGASGELFF; cdr3_nt: TGCAGCGCCCGGGGACTAGCGGGAGCATCCGGGGAGCTGTTTTTT
j_call: TRBJ2-5; clone_size: .; d_call: TRBD1; v_call: TRBV6-5; cdr3_aa: CASTHTGGGETQYF; cdr3_nt: TGTGCCAGCACACACACAGGGGGCGGAGAGACCCAGTACTTC
j_call: TRBJ1-2; clone_size: .; d_call: .; v_call: TRBV4-2; cdr3_aa: CASSSEGSYGYTF; cdr3_nt: TGTGCCAGTAGCAGCGAGGGCTCCTATGGCTACACCTTC
j_call: TRBJ1-5; clone_size: .; d_call: TRBD1; v_call: TRBV28; cdr3_aa: CASRPDRAQPQHF; cdr3_nt: TGTGCCAGCAGGCCTGACAGGGCTCAGCCCCAGCATTTT
j_call: TRBJ2-7; clone_size: .; d_call: TRBD2; v_call: TRBV4-1; cdr3_aa: CASSPLGEGRYEQYF; cdr3_nt: TGCGCCAGCAGCCCGCTGGGGGAGGGCCGATACGAGCAGTACTTC
j_call: TRBJ2-5; clone_size: .; d_call: .; v_call: TRBV11-2; cdr3_aa: CASSLLLAAQETQYF; cdr3_nt: TGTGCCAGCAGCCTTTTACTAGCCGCCCAAGAGACCCAGTACTTC
j_call: TRBJ1-5; clone_size: .; d_call: TRBD1; v_call: TRBV6-1; cdr3_aa: CASTPGGTGDQPQHF; cdr3_nt: TGTGCCAGCACTCCCGGCGGGACAGGCGATCAGCCCCAGCATTTT
j_call: TRBJ2-7; clone_size: .; d_call: .; v_call: TRBV20-1; cdr3_aa: CSARGGVEQYF; cdr3_nt: TGCAGTGCTAGAGGCGGGGTTGAGCAGTACTTC
j_call: TRBJ1-5; clone_size: .; d_call: .; v_call: TRBV5-1; cdr3_aa: CASSMDSSNQPQHF; cdr3_nt: TGCGCCAGCAGCATGGACAGTAGCAATCAGCCCCAGCATTTT
j_call: TRBJ1-2; clone_size: .; d_call: TRBD1; v_call: TRBV23-1; cdr3_aa: CASSHRAGPRGLSGYGYTF; cdr3_nt: TGCGCCAGCAGTCACAGGGCGGGCCCCAGGGGGCTATCGGGCTATGGCTACACCTTC
j_call: TRBJ1-2; clone_size: .; d_call: .; v_call: TRBV5-6; cdr3_aa: CASSLLGGTTSYGYTF; cdr3_nt: TGTGCCAGCAGCTTGCTCGGGGGGACGACTTCCTATGGCTACACCTTC
j_call: TRBJ1-6; clone_size: .; d_call: TRBD1; v_call: TRBV7-9; cdr3_aa: CASSPRTGWQSPLHF; cdr3_nt: TGTGCCAGCAGCCCCCGGACAGGGTGGCAATCACCCCTCCACTTT
j_call: TRBJ1-1; clone_size: .; d_call: .; v_call: TRBV5-8; cdr3_aa: CASIPAQGFGTEAFF; cdr3_nt: TGTGCCAGCATCCCTGCCCAGGGTTTCGGCACTGAAGCTTTCTTT
j_call: TRBJ1-6; clone_size: once; d_call: .; v_call: TRBV21-1; cdr3_aa: CASSKRGRRASPLHF; cdr3_nt: TGTGCCAGCAGCAAGAGGGGGCGAAGAGCGTCACCCCTCCACTTT
j_call: TRBJ2-2; clone_size: .; d_call: TRBD1; v_call: TRBV6-1; cdr3_aa: CASSARTGSVTGELFF; cdr3_nt: TGTGCCAGCAGTGCCAGGACAGGGAGCGTCACCGGGGAGCTGTTTTTT
j_call: TRBJ1-4; clone_size: .; d_call: .; v_call: TRBV11-2; cdr3_aa: CASSLRRQNEKLFF; cdr3_nt: TGTGCCAGCAGCTTACGCCGACAGAATGAAAAACTGTTTTTT
j_call: TRBJ2-2; clone_size: .; d_call: TRBD2; v_call: TRBV7-9; cdr3_aa: CATGGDANTGELFF; cdr3_nt: TGTGCCACTGGGGGGGACGCGAACACCGGGGAGCTGTTTTTT
j_call: TRBJ2-1; clone_size: once; d_call: .; v_call: TRBV19; cdr3_aa: CASSITREKGAGNEQFF; cdr3_nt: TGTGCCAGTAGTATAACACGTGAAAAGGGGGCGGGGAATGAGCAGTTCTTC
j_call: TRBJ2-5; clone_size: .; d_call: TRBD2; v_call: TRBV4-1; cdr3_aa: CASSFPLAGLNQETQYF; cdr3_nt: TGCGCCAGCAGCTTCCCTTTAGCGGGGCTAAATCAAGAGACCCAGTACTTC
j_call: TRBJ2-1; clone_size: .; d_call: TRBD2; v_call: TRBV30; cdr3_aa: CAAQTGGRYNEQFF; cdr3_nt: TGTGCCGCCCAGACGGGGGGGCGGTACAATGAGCAGTTCTTC
j_call: TRBJ2-1; clone_size: once; d_call: TRBD2; v_call: TRBV9; cdr3_aa: CASSVTSGSGNEQFF; cdr3_nt: TGTGCCAGCAGCGTAACTAGCGGGAGTGGGAATGAGCAGTTCTTC
j_call: TRBJ2-7; clone_size: .; d_call: .; v_call: TRBV21-1; cdr3_aa: CASSNGNRGEQYF; cdr3_nt: TGTGCCAGCAGCAATGGGAACAGGGGCGAGCAGTACTTC
j_call: TRBJ1-5; clone_size: .; d_call: .; v_call: TRBV2; cdr3_aa: CASTQGFGQPQHF; cdr3_nt: TGTGCCAGCACCCAGGGATTCGGTCAGCCCCAGCATTTT
j_call: TRBJ2-3; clone_size: .; d_call: .; v_call: TRBV5-6; cdr3_aa: CASSSSDTQYF; cdr3_nt: TGTGCCAGCAGCTCGTCAGATACGCAGTATTTT